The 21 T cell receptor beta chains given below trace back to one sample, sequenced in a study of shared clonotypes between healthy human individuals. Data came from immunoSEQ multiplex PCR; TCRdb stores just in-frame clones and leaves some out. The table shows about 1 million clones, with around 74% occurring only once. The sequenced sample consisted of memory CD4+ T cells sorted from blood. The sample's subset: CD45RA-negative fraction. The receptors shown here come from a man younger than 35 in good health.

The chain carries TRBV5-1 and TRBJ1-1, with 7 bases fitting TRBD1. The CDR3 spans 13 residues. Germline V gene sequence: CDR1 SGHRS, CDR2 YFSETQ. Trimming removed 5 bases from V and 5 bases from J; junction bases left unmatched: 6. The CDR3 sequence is CASRAGGITEAFF. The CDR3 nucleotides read TGCGCCAGCAGGGCAGGGGGTATTACTGAAGCTTTCTTT.

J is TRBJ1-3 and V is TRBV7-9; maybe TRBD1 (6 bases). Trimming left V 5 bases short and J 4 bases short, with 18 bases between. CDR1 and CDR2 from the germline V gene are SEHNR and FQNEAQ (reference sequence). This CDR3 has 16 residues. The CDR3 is CASSPTSTGLGNTIYF. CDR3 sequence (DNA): TGTGCCAGCAGCCCGACGTCGACAGGACTCGGAAACACCATATATTTT.

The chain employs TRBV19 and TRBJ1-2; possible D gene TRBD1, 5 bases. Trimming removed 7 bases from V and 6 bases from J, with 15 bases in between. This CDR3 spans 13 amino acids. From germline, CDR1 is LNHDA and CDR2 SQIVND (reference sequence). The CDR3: CASTIRVTNGYTF. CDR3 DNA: TGTGCCAGTACTATCAGGGTGACGAATGGCTACACCTTC.

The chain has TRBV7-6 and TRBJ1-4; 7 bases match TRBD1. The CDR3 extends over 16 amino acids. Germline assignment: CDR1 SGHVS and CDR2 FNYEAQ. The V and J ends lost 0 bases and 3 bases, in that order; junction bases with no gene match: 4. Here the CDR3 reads CASSLAPQGANEKLFF. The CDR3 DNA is TGTGCCAGCAGCTTAGCCCCGCAGGGGGCTAATGAAAAACTGTTTTTT.

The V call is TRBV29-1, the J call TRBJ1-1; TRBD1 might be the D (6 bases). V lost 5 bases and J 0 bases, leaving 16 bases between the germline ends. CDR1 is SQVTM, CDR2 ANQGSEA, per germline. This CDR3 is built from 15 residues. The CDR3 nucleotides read TGCAGCGTTCCATCAGGGGACGCCATGAACACTGAAGCTTTCTTT. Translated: CSVPSGDAMNTEAFF.

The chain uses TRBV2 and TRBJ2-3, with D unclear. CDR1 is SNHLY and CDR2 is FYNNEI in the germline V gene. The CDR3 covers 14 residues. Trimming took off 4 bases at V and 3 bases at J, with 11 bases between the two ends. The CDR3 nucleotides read TGTGCCAGCAGTGGGGGTACTATAACAGATACGCAGTATTTT. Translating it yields CASSGGTITDTQYF.

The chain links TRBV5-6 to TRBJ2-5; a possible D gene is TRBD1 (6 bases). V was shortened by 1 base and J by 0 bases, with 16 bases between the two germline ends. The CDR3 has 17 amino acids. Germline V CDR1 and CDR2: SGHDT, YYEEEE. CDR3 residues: CASSLSVRGAYQETQYF. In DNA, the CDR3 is TGTGCCAGCAGCTTGTCCGTCAGGGGTGCGTACCAAGAGACCCAGTACTTC.

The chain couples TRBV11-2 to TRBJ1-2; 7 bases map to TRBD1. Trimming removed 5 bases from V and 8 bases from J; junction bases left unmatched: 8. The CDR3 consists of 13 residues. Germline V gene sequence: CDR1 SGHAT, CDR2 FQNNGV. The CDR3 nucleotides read TGTGCCAGCAGCCCTGGGACAGCAGGCGGCTACACCTTC. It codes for CASSPGTAGGYTF.

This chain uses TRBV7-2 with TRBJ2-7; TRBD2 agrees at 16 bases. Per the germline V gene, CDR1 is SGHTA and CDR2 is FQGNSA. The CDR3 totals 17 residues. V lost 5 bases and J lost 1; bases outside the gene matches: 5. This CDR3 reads CASSLGTSGRGSYEQYF. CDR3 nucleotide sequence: TGTGCCAGCAGCCTCGGGACTAGCGGGAGGGGATCCTACGAGCAGTACTTC.

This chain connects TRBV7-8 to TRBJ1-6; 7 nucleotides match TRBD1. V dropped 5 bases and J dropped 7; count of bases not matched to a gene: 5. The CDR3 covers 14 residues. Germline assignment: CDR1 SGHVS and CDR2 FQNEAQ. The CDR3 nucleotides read TGTGCCAGCAGCCACGGACAGGCGAATTCACCCCTCCACTTT. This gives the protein CASSHGQANSPLHF.

CDR3 sequence reads: CASSLNPRAGGYTF. CDR3 in DNA: TGTGCCAGCAGCTTAAACCCCAGGGCGGGTGGCTACACCTTC. The V call is TRBV11-2, the J call TRBJ1-2, with D tentatively TRBD1 (5 bases). V was shortened by 2 bases and J by 7 bases, with 14 bases between the two germline ends. CDR3 length: 14 amino acids. CDR1 and CDR2 (germline): SGHAT, FQNNGV.

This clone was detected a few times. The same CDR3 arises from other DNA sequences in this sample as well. The CDR3 reads CASSRGRDTEAFF. Here the CDR3 DNA reads TGTGCCAGCAGCCGTGGGAGGGACACTGAAGCTTTCTTT. The rearrangement joins TRBV9 to TRBJ1-1; no definite D call. Trimming removed 4 bases at V and 3 bases at J, with 10 bases between. Germline V CDR1 and CDR2: SGDLS, YYNGEE. The CDR3 has 13 amino acids.

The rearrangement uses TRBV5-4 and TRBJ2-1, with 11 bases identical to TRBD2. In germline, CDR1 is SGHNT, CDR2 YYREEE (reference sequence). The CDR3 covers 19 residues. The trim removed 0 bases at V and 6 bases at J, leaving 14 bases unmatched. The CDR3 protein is CASSLVRGAGLAGGNEQFF. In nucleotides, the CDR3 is TGTGCCAGCAGCTTGGTAAGGGGCGCGGGGCTAGCGGGAGGCAATGAGCAGTTCTTC.

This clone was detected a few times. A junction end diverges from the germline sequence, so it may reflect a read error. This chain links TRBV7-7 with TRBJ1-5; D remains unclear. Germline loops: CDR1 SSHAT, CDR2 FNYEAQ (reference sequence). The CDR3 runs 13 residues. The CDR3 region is CASRRLHLWAQHF. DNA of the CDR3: TGTGCTAGCAGGAGGCTTCATCTTTGGGCCCAGCATTTT. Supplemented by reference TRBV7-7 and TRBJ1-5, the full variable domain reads GAGVSQSPRYKVTKRGQDVTLRCDPISSHATLYWYQQALGQGPEFLTYFNYEAQPDKSGLPSDRFSAERPEGSISTLTIQRTEQRDSAMYRCASRRLHLWAQHFGDGTRLSIL.

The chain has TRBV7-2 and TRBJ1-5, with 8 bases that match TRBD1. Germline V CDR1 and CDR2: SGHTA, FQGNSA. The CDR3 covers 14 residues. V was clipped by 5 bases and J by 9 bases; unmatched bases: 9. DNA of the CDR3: TGTGCCAGCAGCCCAGGGGGCGGGGGCGGGCCCCAGCATTTT. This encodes CASSPGGGGGPQHF.

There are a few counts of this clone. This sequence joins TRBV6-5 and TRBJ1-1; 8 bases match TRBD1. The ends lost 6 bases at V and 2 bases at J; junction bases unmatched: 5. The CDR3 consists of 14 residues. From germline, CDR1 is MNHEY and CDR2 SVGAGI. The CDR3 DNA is TGTGCCAGCAGCCAGACAGGGGTCAACACTGAAGCTTTCTTT. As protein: CASSQTGVNTEAFF.

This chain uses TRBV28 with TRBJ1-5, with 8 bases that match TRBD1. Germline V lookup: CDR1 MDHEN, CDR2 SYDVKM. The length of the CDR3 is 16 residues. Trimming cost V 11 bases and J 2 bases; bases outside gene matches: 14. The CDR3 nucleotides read TGTGCCGGATCGACAGGGGCGATGGTGGGCAATCAGCCCCAGCATTTT. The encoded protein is CAGSTGAMVGNQPQHF.

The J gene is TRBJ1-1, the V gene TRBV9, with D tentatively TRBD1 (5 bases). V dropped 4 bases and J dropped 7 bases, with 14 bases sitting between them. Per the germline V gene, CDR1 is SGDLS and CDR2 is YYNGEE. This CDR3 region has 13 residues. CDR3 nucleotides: TGTGCCAGCAGCCCGCGCCGCGGGGGTGAAGCTTTCTTT. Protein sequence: CASSPRRGGEAFF.

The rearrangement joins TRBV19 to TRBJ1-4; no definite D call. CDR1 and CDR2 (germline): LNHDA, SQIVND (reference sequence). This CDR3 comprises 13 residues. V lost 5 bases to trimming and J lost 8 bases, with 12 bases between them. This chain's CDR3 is CASSVSELEKLFF. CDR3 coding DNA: TGTGCCAGTAGTGTCTCCGAATTGGAAAAACTGTTTTTT.

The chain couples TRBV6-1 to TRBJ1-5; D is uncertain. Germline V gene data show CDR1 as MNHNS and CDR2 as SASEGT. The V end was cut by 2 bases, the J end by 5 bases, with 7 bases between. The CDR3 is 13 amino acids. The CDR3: CASSELIDQPQHF. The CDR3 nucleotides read TGTGCCAGCAGTGAATTAATTGATCAGCCCCAGCATTTT.

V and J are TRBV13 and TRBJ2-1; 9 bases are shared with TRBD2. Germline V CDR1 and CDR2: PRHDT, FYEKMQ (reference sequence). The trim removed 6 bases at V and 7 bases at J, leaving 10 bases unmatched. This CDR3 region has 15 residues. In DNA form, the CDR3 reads TGTGCCAGCAGACAGATAGCGGGAGAAGGGAATGAGCAGTTCTTC. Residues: CASRQIAGEGNEQFF.